One and the same sample provided the 5 T cell receptor beta chains below, sequenced in a study of identical twins. TCRdb independently ran MiXCR on the 5' RACE reads; one entry per CDR3 protein. In the table there are 450,000 or so distinct CDR3 sequences, approximately 15% of which are singletons. These records were also assigned to another study, of yellow fever vaccine responses in identical twins.

The sequenced material came from CD4+ T cells sorted from blood. These receptors were collected from a woman between 18 and 30 years old in good health.

This chain links TRBV3-1 with TRBJ2-5; TRBD1 might be the D (7 bases). Germline V CDR1 and CDR2: LGHDT, YNNKEL (reference sequence). CDR3 length equals 15 residues. The V end was cut by 4 bases, the J end by 5 bases, with 17 bases between. Written as DNA, the CDR3 is TGTGCCAGCAGCCTCCCACAGGGGAGGTTGGAGACCCAGTACTTC. This codes for CASSLPQGRLETQYF.

In its sample, this clonotype was seen a few times. The V call is TRBV3-1, the J call TRBJ2-2; D is ambiguous. The CDR3 is made up of 12 amino acids. V lost 4 bases, J lost 6 bases, and 6 bases lay in between. Germline CDR1 is LGHDT and CDR2 is YNNKEL (reference sequence). CDR3 DNA: TGTGCCAGCAGCCCCCTTTCCGGGGAGCTGTTTTTT. As protein: CASSPLSGELFF.

In this sample, this clonotype turned up a few times. The chain carries TRBV28 and TRBJ1-6; possible D gene TRBD1, 6 bases. V was trimmed by 2 bases and J by 6 bases, leaving 11 bases between them. This CDR3 has 15 residues. CDR1 and CDR2 (germline): MDHEN, SYDVKM. In DNA, the CDR3 is TGTGCCAGCAGTTTACAACAGGGACTTAATTCACCCCTCCACTTT. This gives the protein CASSLQQGLNSPLHF. The full variable domain, in which reference TRBV28 and TRBJ1-6 provide the parts outside the CDR3, is DVKVTQSSRYLVKRTGEKVFLECVQDMDHENMFWYRQDPGLGLRLIYFSYDVKMKEKGDIPEGYSVSREKKERFSLILESASTNQTSMYLCASSLQQGLNSPLHFGNGTRLTVT.

The chain's CDR3 is CASSIGQGPYTQYF. CDR3 sequence (DNA): TGTGCCAGTTCAATTGGGCAAGGTCCATATACGCAGTATTTT. The rearrangement uses TRBV12-3 or TRBV12-4 and TRBJ2-3, with D unresolved. Between the trimmed V and J ends, which lost 9 bases and 7 bases, there was a span of 20 bases. The CDR3 totals 14 residues.

The V gene is TRBV6-5, the J gene TRBJ1-2; 7 bases align to TRBD1. This CDR3 contains 19 residues. With 0 bases clipped from V and 1 base from J, the junction kept 14 bases outside the gene matches. From germline, CDR1 is MNHEY and CDR2 SVGAGI. In nucleotides, the CDR3 is TGTGCCAGCAGTTACTCGAGCTATCCGGGACAGACTTTTAACTATGGCTACACCTTC. Its protein product is CASSYSSYPGQTFNYGYTF.